This T cell receptor beta chain was observed in a study of cytomegalovirus exposure and HLA in healthy donors. This clone was counted a few times. A roughly 120-subject validation cohort, separate from the approximately 670-subject first cohort, supplied the donors. Clones were read by immunoSEQ multiplex PCR, and TCRdb kept only the in-frame ones, dropping some. The sample has 120,000 or so clones, roughly 88% seen once; the top ten hold 1.5% to 2%. The CDR3 sequence is 13 residues long. V lost 0 bases to trimming and J lost 5 bases, with 8 bases between them. Germline V lookup: CDR1 SGHRS, CDR2 YFSETQ.

The sample comprised PBMCs. This sequence originates from a man aged 18 to 30 in good health and CMV-seronegative. This chain connects TRBV5-1 to TRBJ1-1, with D uncertain. CDR3 in DNA: TGCGCCAGCAGCTTGGGCAAACATACTGAAGCTTTCTTT. Its translation: CASSLGKHTEAFF.